This T cell receptor (beta chain) was recovered during a study of shared clonotypes between healthy human individuals. Overall study findings and caveats: Blood was the sole source, and tissue repertoires probably differ.

V was clipped by 3 bases and J by 3 bases, with 24 bases between them. The CDR3 contains 18 residues. Germline CDR1 MNHEY, CDR2 SMNVEV (reference sequence). Investigators divided CD4+ cells into CD45RA+ naive and CD45RA-negative memory subsets. This clone showed up just once. What it binds is unknown. Repertoires were generated with immunoSEQ multiplex PCR, while TCRdb's copy carries only in-frame clones and drops some. The repertoire holds around 1.6 million clones, with 95% to 99% as singletons. The material sequenced was naive CD4+ T cells sorted from blood. Documented subset: CD45RA+ positively selected. The rearrangement uses TRBV27 and TRBJ2-7, with D possibly matching TRBD1 (5 bases). The clonotype originates from a man aged 25 to 40 in good health. CDR3 amino acids: CASSFGGLDSLSYYEQYF. DNA for the CDR3: TGTGCCAGCAGTTTCGGTGGTCTTGACAGTCTCTCTTACTACGAGCAGTACTTC.